This entry lists 11 T cell receptor beta chains sequenced from one sample in a study of T cells in Graves' hyperthyroidism and ophthalmopathy. The source material, RNA transcripts, was used to amplify TCR beta CDR3 regions. With the HTBI primer set, the TCR CDR3 went through a first round of RT-PCR. TCRdb re-analysed the multiplex PCR reads in MiXCR, keeping a single row per CDR3 protein. The sample carries fewer than 900,000 distinct CDR3 sequences, 18% recorded once. Sequencing used blood. The receptor set was obtained from a woman in her fifties or sixties with Graves' hyperthyroidism that later progressed to Graves' ophthalmopathy.

The CDR3 region is CASSLGGTGGVEKLFF. CDR3 coding DNA: TGTGCCAGCAGCTTGGGGGGAACAGGGGGCGTTGAAAAACTGTTTTTT. The chain recombines TRBV11-3 with TRBJ1-4; TRBD1 matches 9 bases. V dropped 3 bases and J dropped 7; count of bases not matched to a gene: 9. CDR3 length: 16 residues. The germline V gene has CDR1 SGHNT and CDR2 YENEEA.

Notes on this clonotype: It may be a read error: a sequence one base away is much more abundant. The V gene is TRBV2, the J gene TRBJ1-2; D gene uncertain. CDR3 length equals 10 residues. Germline V gives CDR1 SNHLY, CDR2 FYNNEI. CDR3 bases: TGTGACAGCAGTCTGTACGCCTACACCTTC. Residues: CDSSLYAYTF.

The chain is built from TRBV29-1 and TRBJ2-5; TRBD1 might be the D (5 bases). V lost 1 base and J lost 5, with 26 bases in between. CDR3 length equals 18 residues. Germline CDR1 is SQVTM and CDR2 is ANQGSEA. This CDR3 is CSVEVSVVVAGFWETQYF. CDR3 bases: TGCAGCGTTGAAGTCAGTGTAGTCGTGGCAGGGTTTTGGGAGACCCAGTACTTC.

The rearrangement uses TRBV29-1 and TRBJ1-2, with D perhaps TRBD1 (6 bases). The CDR3 is made up of 13 amino acids. The germline CDR1 and CDR2 sequences are SQVTM and ANQGSEA. The V and J ends lost 0 bases and 4 bases respectively, with 9 bases between them. CDR3 residues: CSVEERGAYGYTF. CDR3 DNA sequence: TGCAGCGTTGAAGAAAGGGGGGCCTATGGCTACACCTTC.

There are many counts of this clonotype. V gene TRBV3-1 combines with J gene TRBJ1-6, with TRBD1 as a possible D gene (5 bases). This CDR3 region has 16 residues. The germline V gene has CDR1 LGHDT and CDR2 YNNKEL (reference sequence). Trimming cost V 6 bases and J 4 bases, with 16 bases left between them. CDR3 DNA: TGTGCCAGCAGTCGGGGCGCCAGACGATATAATTCACCCCTCCACTTT. Translating gives CASSRGARRYNSPLHF.

This chain joins TRBV10-3 and TRBJ1-2, with 7 bases aligning to TRBD1. Germline V gene data show CDR1 as ENHRY and CDR2 as SYGVKD. There are 17 residues in the CDR3. The junction had 14 bases not matched to a gene; V was cut back by 4 bases and J by 3 bases. DNA of the CDR3: TGTGCCATCAGTGGAGGCTTGAGGGGGCGTGGGGACTATGGCTACACCTTC. Amino acids: CAISGGLRGRGDYGYTF.

This clonotype was detected ten times or more. The genes are TRBV7-3 and TRBJ2-1, with D possibly TRBD2 on 5 matching bases. This CDR3 is built from 14 residues. The germline V gene has CDR1 SGHTA and CDR2 FQGTGA. Trimming took 1 base from V and 5 from J, leaving 9 bases between them. The CDR3 DNA follows: TGTGCCAGCAGCTTAAGTAGAGGGAACAATGAGCAGTTCTTC. Its protein is CASSLSRGNNEQFF. The complete variable domain, with remaining parts taken from reference TRBV7-3 and TRBJ2-1, reads GAGVSQTPSNKVTEKGKYVELRCDPISGHTALYWYRQSLGQGPEFLIYFQGTGAADDSGLPNDRFFAVRPEGSVSTLKIQRTERGDSAVYLCASSLSRGNNEQFFGPGTRLTVL.

The gene calls are TRBV7-3 and TRBJ2-7; D call uncertain. The CDR3 loop spans 15 amino acids. Trimming took off 4 bases at V and 3 bases at J, with 16 bases between the two ends. Germline V gene sequence: CDR1 SGHTA, CDR2 FQGTGA. The CDR3 is CASSSGPSIIYEQYF. The CDR3 DNA reads as TGTGCCAGCAGCTCGGGTCCGAGCATAATCTACGAGCAGTACTTC. Using reference TRBV7-3 and TRBJ2-7 for the parts outside the CDR3, the full variable domain is GAGVSQTPSNKVTEKGKYVELRCDPISGHTALYWYRQSLGQGPEFLIYFQGTGAADDSGLPNDRFFAVRPEGSVSTLKIQRTERGDSAVYLCASSSGPSIIYEQYFGPGTRLTVT.

In its sample, this clonotype was seen a few times. J is TRBJ1-6 and V is TRBV20-1, with D possibly TRBD1 on 5 matching bases. Germline V gene data show CDR1 as DFQATT and CDR2 as SNEGSKA (reference sequence). The V and J ends lost 0 bases and 2 bases respectively, with 5 bases between them. The CDR3 runs to 14 residues. Written as DNA, the CDR3 is TGCAGTGCTAGAGAGGGGGCCTATAATTCACCCCTCCACTTT. It encodes CSAREGAYNSPLHF.

The gene calls are TRBV10-2 and TRBJ2-3, with TRBD2 as a possible D gene (7 bases). CDR3 length equals 16 residues. CDR1 WSHSY and CDR2 SAAADI come from the germline V gene. The ends were cut back, 8 bases at V and 3 bases at J, with 21 bases in the middle. The CDR3 region is CASPPEGGAETDTQYF. CDR3 DNA: TGCGCCAGCCCCCCTGAGGGGGGGGCCGAGACAGATACGCAGTATTTT.

V gene TRBV5-1 combines with J gene TRBJ2-1; 7 positions agree with TRBD1. The trim removed 1 base at V and 5 bases at J, leaving 6 bases unmatched. This CDR3 contains 15 residues. The germline V gene has CDR1 SGHRS and CDR2 YFSETQ. The CDR3 loop is CASSLTGELHNEQFF. Written as DNA, the CDR3 is TGCGCCAGCAGCTTGACAGGGGAATTGCACAATGAGCAGTTCTTC.